This is a list of T cell receptor beta chains from one sample in a study of T cells in Graves' hyperthyroidism and ophthalmopathy. Each CDR3 protein is one row after TCRdb ran MiXCR on the multiplex PCR reads. Here the sample spans a few hundred thousand distinct CDR3 sequences, roughly 13% being singletons. The specimen was blood. All receptors derive from a woman between 18 and 30 years old with Graves' hyperthyroidism. The CDR3 runs from the conserved cysteine through the conserved F or W. D genes are given only for firm matches. Clone size, where shown, is once, few, many, or a class for clones that have expanded.

cdr3_nt: TGTGCCAGCAGGGCGGGACAAACCTACAATGAGCAGTTCTTC
cdr3_aa: CASRAGQTYNEQFF
d_call: .
v_call: TRBV2
j_call: TRBJ2-1
clone_size: many

cdr3_nt: TGTGCCAGCAGGGCCATGGGACAGGGAGGAGGCTACACCTTC
cdr3_aa: CASRAMGQGGGYTF
d_call: TRBD1
v_call: TRBV13
j_call: TRBJ1-2
clone_size: many

cdr3_nt: TGTGCCAGCAGCCGAGCGGGACAGCTAATTGCGACAACTAATGAAAAACTGTTTTTT
cdr3_aa: CASSRAGQLIATTNEKLFF
d_call: TRBD1
v_call: TRBV7-9
j_call: TRBJ1-4
clone_size: many

cdr3_nt: TGTGCCAGCAGCCCGGCAGCTCAGAACACCGGGGAGCTGTTTTTT
cdr3_aa: CASSPAAQNTGELFF
d_call: .
v_call: TRBV7-9
j_call: TRBJ2-2
clone_size: few

cdr3_nt: TGCAGTGCTAGTAGGACGGGATCCTACGAGCAGTACTTC
cdr3_aa: CSASRTGSYEQYF
d_call: .
v_call: TRBV20-1
j_call: TRBJ2-7
clone_size: many

cdr3_nt: TGTGCCACCAGCAGAGATTCCGGGCCGGGGGACACCATATATTTT
cdr3_aa: CATSRDSGPGDTIYF
d_call: .
v_call: TRBV15
j_call: TRBJ1-3
clone_size: few

cdr3_nt: TGTGCCAGCTCACCATTTCGGGGAACTACCGGGTGGACAGATACGCAGTATTTT
cdr3_aa: CASSPFRGTTGWTDTQYF
d_call: .
v_call: TRBV18
j_call: TRBJ2-3
clone_size: .

cdr3_nt: TGCAGTGTCCCCCCCCGGGACAGGAGAGGCGAGCAGTACTTC
cdr3_aa: CSVPPRDRRGEQYF
d_call: TRBD1
v_call: TRBV20-1
j_call: TRBJ2-7
clone_size: many

cdr3_nt: TGTGCCAGCAGCCAAGAGGAGCGGGGCGGGGATACGCAGTATTTT
cdr3_aa: CASSQEERGGDTQYF
d_call: TRBD2
v_call: TRBV4-2
j_call: TRBJ2-3
clone_size: few

cdr3_nt: TGTGCCTGGGATAGCGGTCCCCGCTACAATGAGCAGTTCTTC
cdr3_aa: CAWDSGPRYNEQFF
d_call: .
v_call: TRBV30
j_call: TRBJ2-1
clone_size: many

cdr3_nt: TGCGCCAGCAGCCGCGCCTCCACAGGACTCCAAGAGACCCAGTACTTC
cdr3_aa: CASSRASTGLQETQYF
d_call: .
v_call: TRBV4-1
j_call: TRBJ2-5
clone_size: .

cdr3_nt: TGTGCCAGCAGTAGACCCGGGGACGGGGAGCTGTTTTTT
cdr3_aa: CASSRPGDGELFF
d_call: .
v_call: TRBV6-1
j_call: TRBJ2-2
clone_size: once

cdr3_nt: TGTGCCAGCAGCTTGGGGGCTAGCGGGAGGGGGCAGTTCTTC
cdr3_aa: CASSLGASGRGQFF
d_call: TRBD2
v_call: TRBV5-4
j_call: TRBJ2-1
clone_size: .

cdr3_nt: TGCAGTGCCAGACCGACAGGGAGGTATACCACTGAAGCTTTCTTT
cdr3_aa: CSARPTGRYTTEAFF
d_call: TRBD1
v_call: TRBV20-1
j_call: TRBJ1-1
clone_size: many

cdr3_nt: TGTGCCAGTCGCCAGGGGGAAACTGAAGCTTTCTTT
cdr3_aa: CASRQGETEAFF
d_call: TRBD1
v_call: TRBV6-1
j_call: TRBJ1-1
clone_size: many

cdr3_nt: TGTGCCAGCAGCACAGGGACTAGCGGGGCCTCCTACAATGAGCAGTTCTTC
cdr3_aa: CASSTGTSGASYNEQFF
d_call: TRBD2
v_call: TRBV27
j_call: TRBJ2-1
clone_size: many

cdr3_nt: TGTGCCAGCACCGGTTGGAGTTACTCTGGAAACACCATATATTTT
cdr3_aa: CASTGWSYSGNTIYF
d_call: .
v_call: TRBV28
j_call: TRBJ1-3
clone_size: .

cdr3_nt: TGTGCCAGCAGTTGGGTGGAGGGGCGAGCTTTCTTT
cdr3_aa: CASSWVEGRAFF
d_call: .
v_call: TRBV28
j_call: TRBJ1-1
clone_size: few

cdr3_nt: TGTGCCAGCAAAGCTGGGGCCAACGTCCTGACTTTC
cdr3_aa: CASKAGANVLTF
d_call: .
v_call: TRBV6-2/TRBV6-3
j_call: TRBJ2-6
clone_size: many

cdr3_nt: TGTGCCAGCAGGACGGGACAACATAGCAATCAGCCCCAGCATTTT
cdr3_aa: CASRTGQHSNQPQHF
d_call: .
v_call: TRBV6-2/TRBV6-3
j_call: TRBJ1-5
clone_size: many